A selection of T cell receptor beta chains follows, all from one sample in a study of blood T cells in healthy people across ages. One entry per CDR3 protein results from TCRdb running MiXCR on the 5' RACE reads. Counted here are hundreds of thousands of distinct CDR3 sequences, around 21% occurring once; the ten biggest clones make up around 3.4%. The sample was blood. The receptors were gathered from a man in his 70s in good health. Both conserved end residues are part of each CDR3. A row's size may be missing; if present it is once, few, many or a size class.

j_call | clone_size | v_call | cdr3_aa
TRBJ2-3 | few | TRBV5-1 | CASSGGRARATDTQYF
TRBJ2-1 | few | TRBV28 | CASSFGQIDEQFF
TRBJ2-5 | . | TRBV5-1 | CASSFFNRETQYF
TRBJ1-1 | . | TRBV7-9 | CASSSRVGGGSEAFF
TRBJ1-6 | many | TRBV5-1 | CASSGQGGNNSPLHF
TRBJ2-2 | few | TRBV20-1 | CSAGTSGSGELFF
TRBJ1-1 | few | TRBV20-1 | CSARDMLDRTEAFF
TRBJ2-2 | few | TRBV7-9 | CASSDGTSGRTGELFF
TRBJ2-5 | few | TRBV5-1 | CASSSGTKEGETQYF
TRBJ2-3 | few | TRBV7-2 | CASSPGTYGTDTQYF
TRBJ2-5 | few | TRBV20-1 | CSATASETQYF
TRBJ1-6 | . | TRBV6-1 | CASRVAGHSPLHF
TRBJ2-7 | few | TRBV5-5 | CASRDVYYEQYF
TRBJ2-1 | few | TRBV20-1 | CSAKTSGANPFF
TRBJ2-1 | . | TRBV14 | CASSHTSGSYNEQFF
TRBJ2-6 | . | TRBV13 | CASSRTDAGANVLTF
TRBJ1-2 | . | TRBV11-1 | CASSLADGPYGYTF
TRBJ2-7 | few | TRBV28 | CASTNPRQLPYEQYF
TRBJ2-5 | few | TRBV5-1 | CASSGGIQETQYF
TRBJ1-1 | . | TRBV15 | CATSRDRTGTPEAFF
. | . | TRBV7-3 | CASSFGTSLYNEQFF
TRBJ2-1 | . | TRBV4-3 | CASSPLLQKYNEQFF
TRBJ2-4 | . | TRBV5-8 | CASSSLFRVLLAKNIQYF
TRBJ1-4 | . | TRBV28 | CASGTGGWQKLFF
TRBJ1-6 | few | TRBV3-1 | CASSQELAELGSPLHF
. | few | TRBV10-3 | CAISDSIGDETQYF
. | . | TRBV7-9 | CASSSWSAYEQFF
TRBJ2-2 | few | TRBV4-3 | CASSQDPGRVATGELFF
. | . | TRBV28 | CASSLNGATYEQYF
TRBJ2-7 | . | TRBV28 | CASNSDPGQVATEQYF
TRBJ2-1 | many | TRBV7-9 | CASSLGRGRAKSYNEQFF
TRBJ2-7 | . | TRBV3-1 | CASSRIPYEQYF
TRBJ2-2 | many | TRBV6-2/TRBV6-3 | CASSQDYPGSGELFF
TRBJ2-3 | . | TRBV11-2 | CASSLDILAGWADTQYF
TRBJ2-7 | . | TRBV4-1 | CASSQDPGLSYEQYF